This paragraph covers one TCR beta chain sequence. Its specific antigen is unknown. Base quality data are lacking; no much larger clone is found one base away. TCR CDR3 regions were amplified from genomic DNA by multiplex PCR using the deep immunoSEQ assay. Extracted genomic DNA from each cell subset was distributed evenly across all wells of several immunoSEQ 96-well plates, and each plate was treated as a replicate. For sorted subsets, each replicate PCR was loaded with roughly 190 ng genomic DNA, equivalent to 25,000 to 30,000 T cell genomes. The purified libraries were quantified using a Qubit 3.0 fluorometer, sized with a Bioanalyzer 2100, and then quantified again using the KAPA Library Quantification kit. A separate single-read 150-cycle Illumina NextSeq 550 flow cell was used to sequence each immunoSEQ 96-well plate. From the authors' description of their analysis: Because the immunoSEQ output held only junctional sequences and lacked quality scores, the filtering could not match the filtering applied to full-length reads. To assign V/J genes and CDR3, sequences were annotated using PyIR, a Python wrapper for IgBLAST v1.9, with IMGT germline references. Reads with weak V/J assignments (E-value above 1e-6), missing CDR3, stop codons, out-of-frame junctions, or ambiguous translated residues were removed. V3J clonotypes were defined by identical inferred V gene, J gene, and CDR3 amino acid sequence. Percentage overlap between repertoires was computed as shared unique clonotypes divided by the size of the smaller repertoire. RTK rarefaction, the Chao1 estimator, and Recon v2.1 estimates of unobserved clonotypes were used to assess repertoire richness. OLGA was used to compute generation probabilities for all TCRbeta clonotypes that the gDNA method yielded from a handful of donors. This is the immuneACCESS table as TCRdb keeps it, with only in-frame sequences that have V and J called. A part of the clones is gone; compared with another copy, unresolved V genes explain less than half, and the rest is unexplained. V, J and clone size are those of that table, while D and trimming were read from the DNA. Here the sample has about 680,000 clones; just over 90% occur a single time. About 24% of the sample is held by the ten biggest clonotypes.

The CDR1 and CDR2 encoded by the germline V gene (reference sequence) are SEHNR and FQNEAQ. The CDR3 spans 13 residues, from the cysteine through the phenylalanine. Only the CDR3 DNA stays, 39 bases, in frame from base 1. For this chain, trimming is 5 bases at the V end and 5 bases at the J end, and the number of junction bases without a gene match is 3. CD8 naive samples consisted of CD45RO-negative cells that were positively selected for CCR7, yielding a CD45RA+CCR7+ population without TemRA cells. The donors were healthy, HIV-negative adults with no recently reported acute infections or vaccinations. Every donor was a Caucasian adult residing in Nashville, Tennessee, USA. After blood collection by leukapheresis, PBMCs were isolated using Ficoll-Histopaque density gradient centrifugation and then cryopreserved in the vapor phase of liquid nitrogen. Purity and quantity of every magnetically sorted T cell population were checked by analytical flow cytometry. Genomic DNA was isolated from every sorted fraction and measured by UV absorbance on a Nanodrop 2000c.

These data are taken from a study of shared clonotypes between healthy human individuals (dated by TCRdb to 2020 to 2022). Study-wide context: A couple of women and a few men aged 18 to 49 years were included in the cohort. Per donor, three plates each were used for CD4 naive and CD4 memory, two for CD8 naive, and one for CD8 memory. Blood TCR repertoires of five healthy adults were deeply sequenced to estimate repertoire size and the extent of clonotype sharing between individuals. Libraries were prepared and TCR repertoires were sequenced by different laboratories using diverse techniques, in order to increase sequencing depth and limit assay-specific biases. Per donor, leukapheresis produced somewhere between about 0.85 and 9.5 billion PBMCs.

Summary of the overall study and its limitations: When a few donors were compared, the shared fraction of clonotypes was around 5.1% for naive CD4, roughly 3.3% for naive CD8, roughly 2.5% for memory CD4, and less than 0.5% for memory CD8. Pairwise subsampling led to the expectation that sequencing depth would affect the degree of clonotype sharing among donors. The small number of donors limited the genetic and exposure-history diversity represented. Estimated clonotype richness was generally larger for naive than for memory subsets. Clonotypes shared by all four sorted-subset donors showed higher generation probabilities than non-shared clonotypes. Sampling was restricted to blood, and TCR repertoires in tissues likely differ from the TCR repertoires found in blood. Rarefaction of sorted-subset datasets indicated incomplete sequencing despite the large sequencing depth.

This TCR derives from a man aged 25-45 years in good health. Sequenced material: naive CD8+ T cells sorted from blood. The cell subset or site label corresponds to: CD45RA+CCR7+. The V and J segments used are TRBV7-9 and TRBJ2-7, and 10 junctional nucleotides match TRBD1. The nucleotide sequence reads as follows: TGTGCCAGCAGCCCCGGGACAGGGGACGAGCAGTACTTC. Translation gives CASSPGTGDEQYF.